A single sample gave rise to the 28 T cell receptor beta chains below, sequenced in a study of CD8+ T cells in alopecia areata. Reverse transcribed after extraction, RNA yielded cDNA as the sequencing template. TCRdb's table, derived via immunoSEQ multiplex PCR, lists solely in-frame clones and lacks some. The sample includes 200,000 to 250,000 clones, around 62% of them seen just once. The specimen comprised CD4+ T cells sorted from blood, sampled at week 0. The receptors originated from a human donor with alopecia areata.

The J gene is TRBJ2-7, the V gene TRBV7-8; 8 nucleotides agree with TRBD2. CDR3 length equals 12 residues. Germline CDR1 reads SGHVS; CDR2 reads FQNEAQ. The J segment lost 6 bases and the V segment lost 8 bases, leaving 6 bases of the junction unmatched. The CDR3 protein is CASLGRASEQYF. CDR3 coding DNA: TGTGCCAGCCTCGGGAGGGCCTCCGAGCAGTACTTC.

Regarding this clone: Other nucleotide sequences in the sample specify the same CDR3. The chain is built from TRBV18 and TRBJ1-1; D not resolved. This CDR3 has 13 residues. The V end was cut by 3 bases, the J end by 1 base, with 6 bases between. In germline, CDR1 is KGHSH, CDR2 LQKENI. The DNA for the CDR3 is TGTGCCAGCTCACCGAACGGGAACACTGAAGCTTTCTTT. It translates to CASSPNGNTEAFF.

The genes are TRBV15 and TRBJ1-2; D call uncertain. CDR1 is LNHNV and CDR2 is YYDKDF in the germline V gene (reference sequence). The CDR3 covers 15 residues. The V gene lost 0 bases and the J gene lost 8 bases, with 16 bases spanning the gap. The CDR3, as DNA: TGTGCCACCAGCAGAGACCGGGGTGGATCGGTCGGCTACACCTTC. Protein product: CATSRDRGGSVGYTF.

This chain joins TRBV2 and TRBJ2-1; TRBD2 is a possible D gene (5 bases). V lost 1 base, J lost 12 bases, and 7 bases lay in between. This CDR3 spans 11 amino acids. In germline, CDR1 is SNHLY, CDR2 FYNNEI. The CDR3 DNA reads as TGTGCCAGCAGTGAAGGAGGGTGGCAGTTCTTC. Its protein is CASSEGGWQFF.

The chain carries TRBV5-1 and TRBJ2-7, with 7 bases fitting TRBD2. Trimming removed 0 bases from V and 3 bases from J; junction bases left unmatched: 6. The CDR3 consists of 15 residues. CDR1 and CDR2 (germline): SGHRS, YFSETQ. The CDR3 is CASSLGGSLGYEQYF. In DNA form, the CDR3 reads TGCGCCAGCAGCTTGGGCGGGAGCTTAGGCTACGAGCAGTACTTC.

The chain couples TRBV11-2 to TRBJ2-7; D uncertain. Looked up from germline, CDR1 is SGHAT and CDR2 is FQNNGV. The CDR3 contains 15 residues. V lost 5 bases to trimming and J lost 5 bases, with 19 bases between them. Here the CDR3 reads CASSPRTRASDEQYF. CDR3 nucleotides: TGTGCCAGCAGCCCGAGGACGAGAGCATCCGACGAGCAGTACTTC.

The chain joins TRBV5-1 to TRBJ2-7, with D tentatively TRBD1 (6 bases). The CDR3 extends over 12 amino acids. Trimming took 4 bases from V and 2 from J, leaving 7 bases between them. In germline, CDR1 is SGHRS, CDR2 YFSETQ. The CDR3 loop reads CASSAGAYEQYF. DNA of the CDR3: TGCGCCAGCAGCGCAGGGGCCTACGAGCAGTACTTC.

CDR3 nucleotides: TGCGCCAGCAGCCAAGATCAGGGGGAAGGCAATCAGCCCCAGCATTTT. It codes for CASSQDQGEGNQPQHF. The J gene is TRBJ1-5, the V gene TRBV4-1; 7 bases fit TRBD1. The CDR3 extends over 16 amino acids. Trimming took 0 bases from V and 2 from J; bases not matched to a gene: 4. The germline CDR1 and CDR2 sequences are MGHRA and YSYEKL.

The chain combines TRBV6-1 with TRBJ1-1; D call uncertain. V shed 0 bases and J shed 7 bases, with 15 bases lying between them. Germline loops: CDR1 MNHNS, CDR2 SASEGT. The CDR3 has 15 amino acids. The CDR3 region has the DNA TGTGCCAGCAGTGAAGCGGTAGCCACCAGGATTGAAGCTTTCTTT. Residues: CASSEAVATRIEAFF.

This clone has a handful of counts. This chain connects TRBV9 to TRBJ2-1, with 15 bases aligning to TRBD2. Germline V CDR1 and CDR2: SGDLS, YYNGEE. The length of the CDR3 is 16 residues. V was clipped by 3 bases and J by 4 bases; unmatched bases: 2. In DNA form, the CDR3 reads TGTGCCAGCAGCGCGGGACTAGCGGGGGGTTACAATGAGCAGTTCTTC. It encodes CASSAGLAGGYNEQFF.

In DNA, the CDR3 is TGTGCCAGCAGCTTAGCGACTAGCGGGGCCCCCAATGAGCAGTTCTTC. Its protein product is CASSLATSGAPNEQFF. This chain joins TRBV7-6 and TRBJ2-1; TRBD2 aligns across 11 bases. Germline lookup yields CDR1 SGHVS and CDR2 FNYEAQ. The CDR3 is 16 amino acids. Losses at the gene ends were 0 bases for V and 6 bases for J; bases not matched to a gene: 4.

The rearrangement links TRBV9 to TRBJ2-5; the D gene is possibly TRBD2 (5 bases). Germline loops: CDR1 SGDLS, CDR2 YYNGEE. V was cut by 1 base and J by 5 bases, with 12 bases left in between. There are 14 residues in the CDR3. The CDR3 bases are TGTGCCAGCAGCGTAAGTCCAGCGGAGGAGACCCAGTACTTC. The encoded protein is CASSVSPAEETQYF.

This chain uses TRBV4-1 with TRBJ1-2; D ambiguous. CDR1 and CDR2 (germline): MGHRA, YSYEKL. The CDR3 is 14 amino acids. V was cut by 4 bases and J by 3 bases, with 12 bases left in between. CDR3 coding DNA: TGCGCCAGCAGCCCACCGGCAAGATACTATGGCTACACCTTC. Protein sequence: CASSPPARYYGYTF.

The chain recombines TRBV7-2 with TRBJ2-3; weak D call: TRBD2 (6 bases). V gave up 1 base and J gave up 3 bases, with 11 bases separating them. CDR1 SGHTA and CDR2 FQGNSA come from the germline V gene. The CDR3 is 15 amino acids. CDR3 nucleotide sequence: TGTGCCAGCAGCTTAGTCGTGGGGAGGACAGATACGCAGTATTTT. Its translation is CASSLVVGRTDTQYF.

With respect to this clone: Distinct nucleotide sequences in the sample also encode this CDR3. This sequence joins TRBV5-1 and TRBJ2-5, with a tentative D call TRBD2 (6 bases). Germline lookup yields CDR1 SGHRS and CDR2 YFSETQ. This CDR3 comprises 14 residues. V dropped 0 bases and J dropped 3 bases, with 9 bases sitting between them. CDR3 sequence reads: CASSLAREKETQYF. In DNA form, the CDR3 reads TGCGCCAGCAGCTTGGCGCGGGAAAAAGAGACCCAGTACTTC.

The chain couples TRBV30 to TRBJ1-2; TRBD1 is a possible D gene (5 bases). The CDR3 runs to 11 residues. V lost 5 bases and J 11 bases, leaving 15 bases between the germline ends. CDR1 GTSNPN and CDR2 SVGIG come from the germline V gene (reference sequence). This CDR3 reads CAWSREASYTF. In DNA form, the CDR3 reads TGTGCCTGGTCCAGGGAAGCCAGTTACACCTTC.

This clone was observed a handful of times. V gene TRBV7-2 combines with J gene TRBJ2-1; D gene uncertain. The V end lost 1 base, the J end lost 3 bases, and 7 bases lay between the germline ends. CDR3 length: 14 residues. The germline V gene has CDR1 SGHTA and CDR2 FQGNSA. The CDR3 region is CASSLVASYNEQFF. The CDR3 DNA follows: TGTGCCAGCAGCTTAGTGGCTAGCTACAATGAGCAGTTCTTC.

This clone was recorded only once. V and J are TRBV30 and TRBJ2-1, with 8 bases matching TRBD2. Germline V CDR1 and CDR2: GTSNPN, SVGIG (reference sequence). V was clipped by 2 bases and J by 7 bases; unmatched bases: 4. The CDR3 is 13 residues long. The CDR3 reads CAWSIGRVNEQFF. The DNA for the CDR3 is TGTGCCTGGAGTATCGGGAGGGTTAATGAGCAGTTCTTC.

The chain carries TRBV6-5 and TRBJ1-2, with D hard to call. V was trimmed by 0 bases and J by 2 bases, leaving 7 bases between them. The V gene's germline CDR1 is MNHEY and CDR2 SVGAGI. The CDR3 spans 14 residues. The CDR3 DNA is TGTGCCAGCAGTTACTCGATAGGGAACTATGGCTACACCTTC. Amino acid sequence: CASSYSIGNYGYTF.

The gene calls are TRBV29-1 and TRBJ1-5; unclear D gene. Germline CDR1 and CDR2: SQVTM and ANQGSEA. The CDR3 is 14 residues long. V gave up 5 bases and J gave up 0 bases, with 11 bases separating them. CDR3 protein: CSVLGLYSNQPQHF. CDR3 DNA sequence: TGCAGCGTTCTCGGCCTCTATAGCAATCAGCCCCAGCATTTT.

This chain links TRBV30 with TRBJ1-1; 8 bases match TRBD1. This CDR3 comprises 14 residues. Germline trimming cut 5 bases from V and 5 bases from J; bases unmatched to any gene: 10. Per germline, CDR1 GTSNPN and CDR2 SVGIG (reference sequence). The CDR3 is CAWDRTGRNTEAFF. The CDR3 coding sequence is TGTGCCTGGGATAGGACAGGGAGAAATACTGAAGCTTTCTTT.

Judged by abundance, this clone is medium-sized. This chain uses TRBV6-6 with TRBJ2-7; TRBD1 matches at 9 bases. Trimming at V came to 6 bases and at J to 5 bases, leaving 11 bases not matched to a gene. CDR1 is MNHNY, CDR2 SVGAGI, per germline (reference sequence). This CDR3 spans 15 amino acids. The CDR3: CASRMLQGAFHEQYF. The CDR3 DNA reads TGTGCCAGCAGGATGTTACAGGGGGCATTCCACGAGCAGTACTTC.

The chain's CDR3 is CASSQDNTANTEAFF. CDR3 nucleotide sequence: TGCGCCAGCAGCCAAGATAACACTGCGAACACTGAAGCTTTCTTT. The chain carries TRBV4-1 and TRBJ1-1; D is undetermined. CDR3 length: 15 residues. Trimming left V 0 bases short and J 1 base short, with 9 bases between. The germline V gene has CDR1 MGHRA and CDR2 YSYEKL.

The table lists this clone with a few counts. This rearrangement joins TRBV27 to TRBJ1-3; D is unclear. Germline values: CDR1 MNHEY, CDR2 SMNVEV (reference sequence). The CDR3 contains 13 residues. CDR3 sequence reads: CATRTAGGNTIYF. The CDR3, as DNA: TGTGCGACCCGAACAGCTGGTGGAAACACCATATATTTT.

The chain links TRBV19 to TRBJ1-2, with D uncertain. CDR1 LNHDA and CDR2 SQIVND come from the germline V gene (reference sequence). The V gene lost 9 bases and the J gene lost 6 bases, with 17 bases spanning the gap. The CDR3 extends over 13 amino acids. The CDR3, as DNA: TGTGCCAGCGTACCTAGAACCGGGGATGGCTACACCTTC. Translation gives CASVPRTGDGYTF.

In its sample, this clone was seen a few times. The rearrangement links TRBV5-5 to TRBJ1-2, with unresolved D. This CDR3 spans 15 amino acids. With 1 base removed from V and 8 bases from J, the gap between germline ends came to 18 bases. Germline CDR1 is SGHKS and CDR2 is YYEKEE (reference sequence). CDR3: CASSLQSPDPRGYTF. In DNA, the CDR3 is TGTGCCAGCAGCTTGCAGTCCCCGGACCCCAGGGGCTACACCTTC.

This rearrangement joins TRBV10-3 to TRBJ2-1; unclear D gene. This CDR3 spans 15 amino acids. Trimming pared 3 bases from V and 8 bases from J, leaving 17 bases between. Per germline, CDR1 ENHRY and CDR2 SYGVKD. CDR3 sequence reads: CAISESQKIPYEQFF. The CDR3 region has the DNA TGTGCCATCAGTGAATCCCAAAAGATCCCCTATGAGCAGTTCTTC.

The chain carries TRBV5-1 and TRBJ2-1; D remains ambiguous. CDR1 SGHRS and CDR2 YFSETQ come from the germline V gene. V was shortened by 4 bases and J by 5 bases, with 4 bases between the two germline ends. CDR3 size: 11 residues. CDR3 coding DNA: TGCGCCAGCAGCCGGGACAATGAGCAGTTCTTC. Translation gives CASSRDNEQFF. The whole variable domain, filled in from reference TRBV5-1 and TRBJ2-1, reads KAGVTQTPRYLIKTRGQQVTLSCSPISGHRSVSWYQQTPGQGLQFLFEYFSETQRNKGNFPGRFSGRQFSNSRSEMNVSTLELGDSALYLCASSRDNEQFFGPGTRLTVL.